The sequence of this T cell receptor beta chain was determined in a study of T-cell reconstitution after alpha-beta-depleted transplantation in children. The CDR3 has 15 residues. V was trimmed by 3 bases and J by 2 bases, leaving 11 bases between them. Germline CDR1 reads SNHLY; CDR2 reads FYNNEI. This clonotype has a handful of counts. During its preparation, the TCRbeta library received unique molecular identifiers. TCRdb re-called the PCR reads through MiXCR, storing one row per CDR3 protein. Among 400,000 to 500,000 distinct CDR3 sequences listed, roughly 11% were seen once. The specimen was PBMCs from the stem cell graft donor, collected from the stem cell graft. The J gene is TRBJ2-1, the V gene TRBV2; possibly TRBD1 or TRBD2 for D (5 bases each). The origin of this receptor is a human donor who donated a stem cell graft to a child with acute myeloid leukemia. Here the CDR3 DNA reads TGTGCCAGCAGTGAGGGACCAGCCCCCTACAATGAGCAGTTCTTC. Its translation: CASSEGPAPYNEQFF.